Detailed here is one T cell receptor beta chain. Its antigen is unknown. Per the germline V gene, CDR1 is LGHNA and CDR2 is YSLEER. Trimming cost V 1 base and J 5 bases, with 14 bases left between them. The CDR3 runs 16 residues. This record belongs to a study of T cell responses to AZD1222 COVID-19 vaccine. Libraries were prepared by immunoSEQ multiplex PCR; TCRdb keeps only in-frame clonotypes and omits some of them. The table lists 100,000 or so clones, around 87% of them singletons. Study-wide results and limits: Mostly white British, mostly female donors; authors suggested clonal diversity may be underestimated. Seropositive AZD1222 recipients at baseline numbered only 5 to 7.

This material consisted of peripheral blood, taken on day 0 of MenACWY control vaccination. The receptor comes from an adult in good health. V and J are TRBV4-3 and TRBJ1-4; no clear D. Written as DNA, the CDR3 is TGCGCCAGCAGCCAAGCTGCTGGGGTGACGAATGAAAAACTGTTTTTT. Its protein is CASSQAAGVTNEKLFF.